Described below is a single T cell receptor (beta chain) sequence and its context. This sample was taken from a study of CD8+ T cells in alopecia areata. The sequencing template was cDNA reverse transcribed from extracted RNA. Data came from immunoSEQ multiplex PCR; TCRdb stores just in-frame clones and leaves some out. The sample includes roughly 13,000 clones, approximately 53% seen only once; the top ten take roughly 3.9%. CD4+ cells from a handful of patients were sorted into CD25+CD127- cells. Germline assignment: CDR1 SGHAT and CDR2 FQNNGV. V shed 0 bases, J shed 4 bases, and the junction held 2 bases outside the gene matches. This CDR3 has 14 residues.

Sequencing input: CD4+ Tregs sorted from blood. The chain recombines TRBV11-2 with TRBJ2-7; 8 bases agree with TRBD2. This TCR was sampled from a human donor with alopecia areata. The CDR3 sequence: CASSLDPSGYEQYF. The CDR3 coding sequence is TGTGCCAGCAGCTTAGATCCTAGCGGGTACGAGCAGTACTTC.